The 16 T cell receptor beta chains below were found in one sample sequenced in a study of blood T cell repertoires in COVID-19. Repertoires were generated with immunoSEQ multiplex PCR, while TCRdb's copy carries only in-frame clones and drops some. The sample contains about 130,000 clones, about four fifths of which appear only once. Sequencing was done on a sample of peripheral blood. These receptors were collected from a woman aged 25-40 years who had recovered from COVID-19.

The chain combines TRBV7-9 with TRBJ2-3, with 15 bases matching TRBD2. The CDR3 extends over 17 amino acids. V lost 4 bases to trimming and J lost 5 bases; unmatched junction nucleotides: 7. Germline V gene data show CDR1 as SEHNR and CDR2 as FQNEAQ (reference sequence). The CDR3 sequence: CASSSGLAGGPGDTQYF. Written as DNA, the CDR3 is TGTGCCAGCAGCTCCGGACTAGCGGGGGGGCCCGGAGATACGCAGTATTTT. The full variable domain, its missing parts supplied by reference TRBV7-9 and TRBJ2-3, is DTGVSQNPRHKITKRGQNVTFRCDPISEHNRLYWYRQTLGQGPEFLTYFQNEAQLEKSRLLSDRFSAERPKGSFSTLEIQRTEQGDSAMYLCASSSGLAGGPGDTQYFGPGTRLTVL.

V usage is TRBV30 and J usage is TRBJ2-1; TRBD1 matches at 7 bases. Germline CDR1 and CDR2: GTSNPN and SVGIG (reference sequence). The CDR3 covers 13 residues. J lost 7 bases, V lost 3 bases, and 6 bases had no gene match. As DNA, the CDR3 is TGTGCCTGGAGCAGAGGGGGCAGAAATGAGCAGTTCTTC. Its translation: CAWSRGGRNEQFF.

The chain carries TRBV19 and TRBJ1-3; D might be TRBD1 (6 bases). The CDR3 sequence is 14 residues long. Germline CDR1 LNHDA, CDR2 SQIVND (reference sequence). V lost 8 bases, J lost 4 bases, and 15 bases lay in between. CDR3 DNA: TGTGCCAGTTCGGACAGCCGAGGGGGAAACACCATATATTTT. Protein product: CASSDSRGGNTIYF.

The chain joins TRBV6-6 to TRBJ1-2, with D unclear. The V gene lost 0 bases and the J gene lost 0 bases, with 8 bases spanning the gap. Germline values: CDR1 MNHNY, CDR2 SVGAGI (reference sequence). This CDR3 comprises 15 residues. CDR3 protein: CASSYSPGTNYGYTF. CDR3 coding DNA: TGTGCCAGCAGTTACTCCCCGGGGACTAACTATGGCTACACCTTC.

The chain combines TRBV6-5 with TRBJ2-1, with D tentatively TRBD2 (5 bases). V lost 6 bases and J lost 6, with 15 bases in between. The CDR3 sequence is 14 residues long. Germline CDR1 and CDR2: MNHEY and SVGAGI. CDR3 in amino acids: CASSRSTAGNEQFF. The CDR3 bases are TGTGCCAGCAGCCGATCGACCGCGGGCAATGAGCAGTTCTTC.

CDR3 in DNA: TGTGCCAGCAGCGTAGGGCAGGGGGATGAAAAACTGTTTTTT. Its translation: CASSVGQGDEKLFF. V gene TRBV9 combines with J gene TRBJ1-4, with 7 bases identical to TRBD1. CDR3 length equals 14 residues. The ends lost 0 bases at V and 6 bases at J; junction bases unmatched: 2. Germline V gene lookup returns CDR1 SGDLS and CDR2 YYNGEE. Looking up the rest from reference TRBV9 and TRBJ1-4 gives the full variable domain: DSGVTQTPKHLITATGQRVTLRCSPRSGDLSVYWYQQSLDQGLQFLIQYYNGEERAKGNILERFSAQQFPDLHSELNLSSLELGDSALYFCASSVGQGDEKLFFGSGTQLSVL.

This chain uses TRBV13 with TRBJ2-5, with TRBD1 as a possible D gene (6 bases). The V end lost 2 bases, the J end lost 5 bases, and 9 bases lay between the germline ends. Germline V lookup: CDR1 PRHDT, CDR2 FYEKMQ (reference sequence). The CDR3 loop spans 13 amino acids. The CDR3 bases are TGTGCCAGCAGCTTAAACAGGGCCGAGACCCAGTACTTC. Translating gives CASSLNRAETQYF.

This clone is a singleton in its sample. The gene calls are TRBV28 and TRBJ1-5, with 10 bases lining up with TRBD1. The CDR3 sequence is 16 residues long. V shed 7 bases, J shed 9 bases, and the junction held 15 bases outside the gene matches. CDR1 MDHEN and CDR2 SYDVKM come from the germline V gene. The CDR3 sequence: CASNYGTGDRVGPQHF. CDR3 bases: TGTGCCAGCAATTATGGGACAGGGGATCGCGTGGGGCCCCAGCATTTT.

The rearrangement uses TRBV12-5 and TRBJ2-2; possible D gene TRBD1, 5 bases. V dropped 0 bases and J dropped 4 bases, with 12 bases sitting between them. CDR3 size: 16 residues. From germline, CDR1 is LGHNT and CDR2 FRNRAP. CDR3 sequence: CASGLVSGQGTGELFF. The CDR3, as DNA: TGTGCTAGTGGTTTGGTATCAGGGCAGGGCACCGGGGAGCTGTTTTTT.

This chain connects TRBV9 to TRBJ2-5; 9 bases are a match to TRBD2. The length of the CDR3 is 14 residues. V shed 3 bases and J 3 bases; nucleotides not matched to a gene: 3. The germline CDR1 and CDR2 sequences are SGDLS and YYNGEE. In DNA form, the CDR3 reads TGTGCCAGCAGCGCCGGGACTAGCAAAGAGACCCAGTACTTC. It yields the protein CASSAGTSKETQYF.

The chain recombines TRBV6-6 with TRBJ2-1, with 8 bases matching TRBD2. The CDR3 is made up of 14 amino acids. CDR1 and CDR2 (germline): MNHNY, SVGAGI (reference sequence). The V gene end was trimmed by 2 bases and the J gene end by 6 bases; junction bases not matched to a gene: 3. CDR3 in DNA: TGTGCCAGCAGTTACCTCGGGGGGGGCAATGAGCAGTTCTTC. Protein product: CASSYLGGGNEQFF.

V gene TRBV29-1 combines with J gene TRBJ2-5, with D possibly TRBD2 on 5 matching bases. Trimming took off 2 bases at V and 2 bases at J, with 15 bases between the two ends. This CDR3 has 15 amino acids. Germline assignment: CDR1 SQVTM and CDR2 ANQGSEA. This chain's CDR3 is CSVESRGIHQETQYF. The CDR3 DNA is TGCAGCGTTGAATCGAGAGGGATTCATCAAGAGACCCAGTACTTC.

V gene TRBV19 combines with J gene TRBJ2-7; TRBD1 might be the D (6 bases). The CDR3 spans 12 residues. V was cut by 6 bases and J by 5 bases, with 11 bases left in between. Germline CDR1 reads LNHDA; CDR2 reads SQIVND (reference sequence). The CDR3 loop reads CASSQGIHEQYF. The CDR3 nucleotides read TGTGCCAGTAGCCAGGGGATCCACGAGCAGTACTTC.

The rearrangement uses TRBV24-1 and TRBJ2-2, with D unresolved. From germline, CDR1 is KGHDR and CDR2 SFDVKD. Trimming took 5 bases from V and 0 from J, leaving 12 bases between them. The CDR3 covers 16 residues. The DNA of the CDR3 is TGTGCCACCAGTGCCTCAGCGTACTCGAACACCGGGGAGCTGTTTTTT. This gives the protein CATSASAYSNTGELFF.

This clone came up a few times. This chain links TRBV2 with TRBJ1-5, with TRBD1 matching 7 bases. The junction had 5 bases not matched to a gene; V was cut back by 6 bases and J by 0 bases. The CDR3 is 15 residues long. CDR1 and CDR2 from the germline V gene are SNHLY and FYNNEI. The CDR3 region has the DNA TGTGCCAGCAGGTCCGGGACAGCTAGCAATCAGCCCCAGCATTTT. Its translation: CASRSGTASNQPQHF.

The V and J genes are TRBV5-1 and TRBJ1-4, with 8 bases lining up with TRBD1. The CDR3 contains 14 residues. Germline CDR1 SGHRS, CDR2 YFSETQ. Trimming cost V 4 bases and J 5 bases; bases outside gene matches: 4. The CDR3 DNA is TGCGCCAGCAGCCCGGGACAGGAAAATGAAAAACTGTTTTTT. The encoded protein is CASSPGQENEKLFF.